This T cell receptor beta chain was profiled in a study of response to subunit inactivated influenza vaccine. This CDR3 region has 14 residues. V was cut by 8 bases and J by 8 bases, with 19 bases left in between. Germline loops: CDR1 MNHNS, CDR2 SASEGT. TCRdb ran MiXCR on the RT-PCR reads and lists one entry per CDR3 protein. The table records around 570,000 distinct CDR3 sequences, about 11% of them present only once. This clonotype has only a few counts. Its antigen is not identified. Study results and caveats: T cells newly recruited by each seasonal influenza vaccination are few, the authors suggested.

In addition, the sample was reused for a study of T cells expressing NK-cell markers. That paper states: Template switching by 5'RACE with UMIs generated the TCR beta cDNA. Researchers got TCR beta repertoires out of sorted CD3+CD56+NKG2C+, CD3+CD56+NKG2C- and CD3+CD56-NKG2C+ T cells. In several donors, dominant NKG2C+ clonotypes were roughly 1.0-8% of CD8+ T cells. These clonotypes also led the CD3+CD56-NKG2C+ fraction in four donors.

The V and J genes are TRBV6-1 and TRBJ2-1, with D hard to call. Sample: PBMCs from blood, taken on the day of vaccination. This receptor was taken from a man aged 50 to 60 who received an inactivated influenza vaccine. The CDR3 region has the DNA TGTGCCAGCGAGTCCGCGGTTAAGTCCCATGAGCAGTTCTTC. Protein sequence: CASESAVKSHEQFF.